Listed below are T cell receptor beta chains from one sample, sequenced in a study of spatial heterogeneity in lung cancer. TCRdb ran MiXCR on the 5' RACE reads and lists one entry per CDR3 protein. This sample has roughly 79,000 distinct CDR3 sequences, with 10% to 15% found just once. This sample comprised PBMCs, obtained at surgery. The receptors were gathered from a male donor with early-stage non-small cell lung cancer. CDR3s include the opening cysteine and the closing phenylalanine or tryptophan. A D gene is named only where the DNA matches it firmly. A clone size is listed for some rows: how often the clone was seen (once, few, many), or a class if it is expanded.

CDR3nt: TGTGCCAGCAGTGAAAGCATCGGCTACACCTTC
CDR3aa: CASSESIGYTF
abundance: many
v_gene: TRBV2
d_gene: -
j_gene: TRBJ1-2

CDR3nt: TGCAGCGTGGAATCACCCAACTATGGCTACACCTTC
CDR3aa: CSVESPNYGYTF
abundance: -
v_gene: TRBV29-1
d_gene: -
j_gene: TRBJ1-2

CDR3nt: TGTGCCATCAGCCGGGACACCACTCCCGAGGGAAACATTCAGTACTTC
CDR3aa: CAISRDTTPEGNIQYF
abundance: -
v_gene: TRBV10-3
d_gene: -
j_gene: TRBJ2-4

CDR3nt: TGTGCCAGCAGTGAAGCGGGGACTTTCCGGAATACGCAGTATTTT
CDR3aa: CASSEAGTFRNTQYF
abundance: -
v_gene: TRBV6-1
d_gene: -
j_gene: TRBJ2-3

CDR3nt: TGTGCCACCAGCAGAAGGCTAGCGGGGGACAATGAGCAGTTCTTC
CDR3aa: CATSRRLAGDNEQFF
abundance: -
v_gene: TRBV15
d_gene: TRBD2
j_gene: TRBJ2-1

CDR3nt: TGCGCCAGCAGCGAGGGGTACAATGAGCAGTTCTTC
CDR3aa: CASSEGYNEQFF
abundance: few
v_gene: TRBV5-1
d_gene: -
j_gene: TRBJ2-1

CDR3nt: TGTGCCAGCAGCGGGGTCCACGAGCAGTACTTC
CDR3aa: CASSGVHEQYF
abundance: -
v_gene: TRBV7-9
d_gene: -
j_gene: TRBJ2-7

CDR3nt: TGTGCCAGCAGCCACAGGGGGTTTGAAAAACTGTTTTTT
CDR3aa: CASSHRGFEKLFF
abundance: few
v_gene: TRBV7-9
d_gene: TRBD1
j_gene: TRBJ1-4

CDR3nt: TGTGCCAGCAGCTCTCGGGCTAACACTGAAGCTTTCTTT
CDR3aa: CASSSRANTEAFF
abundance: few
v_gene: TRBV5-4
d_gene: -
j_gene: TRBJ1-1

CDR3nt: TGTGCCAGCAGTGTTTATAGCGGGAGAGTGACAGATACGCAGTATTTT
CDR3aa: CASSVYSGRVTDTQYF
abundance: few
v_gene: TRBV2
d_gene: TRBD2
j_gene: TRBJ2-3

CDR3nt: TGCAGCGTTGATTCAGGAGATACGCAGTATTTT
CDR3aa: CSVDSGDTQYF
abundance: -
v_gene: TRBV29-1
d_gene: -
j_gene: TRBJ2-3

CDR3nt: TGTGCCAGCATCTCACAGGGGGCAGAGAATTCACCCCTCCACTTT
CDR3aa: CASISQGAENSPLHF
abundance: -
v_gene: TRBV28
d_gene: TRBD1
j_gene: TRBJ1-6

CDR3nt: TGTGCCAGTAGTATAGATCGAGTCGGGGAGCTGTTTTTT
CDR3aa: CASSIDRVGELFF
abundance: -
v_gene: TRBV19
d_gene: -
j_gene: TRBJ2-2

CDR3nt: TGCGCCAGCAGCTTGGGACTAGCGGGAGGTGACAACACCGGGGAGCTGTTTTTT
CDR3aa: CASSLGLAGGDNTGELFF
abundance: few
v_gene: TRBV5-1
d_gene: TRBD2
j_gene: TRBJ2-2

CDR3nt: TGTGCCAGCAGTCCCGGGCCAACCGGGGAGCTGTTTTTT
CDR3aa: CASSPGPTGELFF
abundance: -
v_gene: TRBV2
d_gene: -
j_gene: TRBJ2-2

CDR3nt: TGCGCCAGCAGCTTGGAAGGGGACAGGGGCTACGAGCAGTACTTC
CDR3aa: CASSLEGDRGYEQYF
abundance: -
v_gene: TRBV5-1
d_gene: TRBD1
j_gene: TRBJ2-7

CDR3nt: TGCGCCAGCAGCGTGGACAGGGAAACAGATACGCAGTATTTT
CDR3aa: CASSVDRETDTQYF
abundance: -
v_gene: TRBV5-1
d_gene: TRBD1
j_gene: TRBJ2-3

CDR3nt: TGCAGCGTTAACAGTGGCTACGAGCAGTACTTC
CDR3aa: CSVNSGYEQYF
abundance: few
v_gene: TRBV29-1
d_gene: -
j_gene: TRBJ2-7

CDR3nt: TGCGCCAGCAGCTTGGGACAGGGCTCAACCTACAATGAGCAGTTCTTC
CDR3aa: CASSLGQGSTYNEQFF
abundance: -
v_gene: TRBV5-1
d_gene: TRBD1
j_gene: TRBJ2-1

CDR3nt: TGTGCCAGCTCGCTTACCGGGCAAGAAATGAACACTGAAGCTTTCTTT
CDR3aa: CASSLTGQEMNTEAFF
abundance: few
v_gene: TRBV18
d_gene: -
j_gene: TRBJ1-1

CDR3nt: TGTGCCAGCAGGTCAGGGGGCACAGATACGCAGTATTTT
CDR3aa: CASRSGGTDTQYF
abundance: many
v_gene: TRBV6-2/TRBV6-3
d_gene: -
j_gene: TRBJ2-3

CDR3nt: TGTGCCAGTAGTATGAGGCCCGACTCCTACAATGAGCAGTTCTTC
CDR3aa: CASSMRPDSYNEQFF
abundance: few
v_gene: TRBV19
d_gene: -
j_gene: TRBJ2-1

CDR3nt: TGCGCCAGCAGCCAAGGGAATTTGAGAAACACTGAAGCTTTCTTT
CDR3aa: CASSQGNLRNTEAFF
abundance: many
v_gene: TRBV4-1
d_gene: -
j_gene: TRBJ1-1

CDR3nt: TGTGCCAGCAGCGCCGGACAGGGGCCATACAATGAGCAGTTCTTC
CDR3aa: CASSAGQGPYNEQFF
abundance: many
v_gene: TRBV11-2
d_gene: TRBD1
j_gene: TRBJ2-1

CDR3nt: TGTGCCTCCTTGGTCAGATTGAACACTGAAGCTTTCTTT
CDR3aa: CASLVRLNTEAFF
abundance: few
v_gene: TRBV5-5
d_gene: -
j_gene: TRBJ1-1

CDR3nt: TGCAGTGCTAGACCGTTGACGCCACGCCGCGAGGACGGATTTTCCTACGAGCAGTACTTC
CDR3aa: CSARPLTPRREDGFSYEQYF
abundance: -
v_gene: TRBV20-1
d_gene: -
j_gene: TRBJ2-7

CDR3nt: TGTGCCAGCAGCTCCTGGATCAACACTGAAGCTTTCTTT
CDR3aa: CASSSWINTEAFF
abundance: -
v_gene: TRBV5-5
d_gene: -
j_gene: TRBJ1-1

CDR3nt: TGCGCCAGCAGCTTGGCTGGGGGCCCTACCTCCTACGAGCAGTACTTC
CDR3aa: CASSLAGGPTSYEQYF
abundance: many
v_gene: TRBV5-1
d_gene: -
j_gene: TRBJ2-7

CDR3nt: TGTGCCAGCAGCTCCTTTAGGGGTGGAGGAGAGACCCAGTACTTC
CDR3aa: CASSSFRGGGETQYF
abundance: few
v_gene: TRBV11-2
d_gene: -
j_gene: TRBJ2-5

CDR3nt: TGTGCCAGCAGTGAAGCCCGCAGGGGGAATGAGCAGTTCTTC
CDR3aa: CASSEARRGNEQFF
abundance: -
v_gene: TRBV2
d_gene: TRBD1
j_gene: TRBJ2-1

CDR3nt: TGTGCCAGTAATAGGGCAGGGGCGGGAAATCAGCCCCAGCATTTT
CDR3aa: CASNRAGAGNQPQHF
abundance: -
v_gene: TRBV19
d_gene: -
j_gene: TRBJ1-5

CDR3nt: TGCGCCAGCAGCTTGGGGACAGGGGGAGAGACCCAGTACTTC
CDR3aa: CASSLGTGGETQYF
abundance: -
v_gene: TRBV5-1
d_gene: TRBD1
j_gene: TRBJ2-5

CDR3nt: TGTGCCAGCTCCTTCCTGGGTCAGGGGGGCGATGAGCAGTTCTTC
CDR3aa: CASSFLGQGGDEQFF
abundance: -
v_gene: TRBV11-2
d_gene: -
j_gene: TRBJ2-1

CDR3nt: TGCAGTGCCTCAACGGTAGCGGGAGGGCCGATAAGCACAGATACGCAGTATTTT
CDR3aa: CSASTVAGGPISTDTQYF
abundance: few
v_gene: TRBV20-1
d_gene: TRBD2
j_gene: TRBJ2-3

CDR3nt: TGTGCCAGCAGCTTAGTAGGGGGGAGCTTACAGAACACCGGGGAGCTGTTTTTT
CDR3aa: CASSLVGGSLQNTGELFF
abundance: -
v_gene: TRBV11-2
d_gene: -
j_gene: TRBJ2-2

CDR3nt: TGCGCCAGCAGCCACGGATCCCTAATCGACGAGCAGTACTTC
CDR3aa: CASSHGSLIDEQYF
abundance: -
v_gene: TRBV4-1
d_gene: -
j_gene: TRBJ2-7

CDR3nt: TGTGCCAGCAGCCCCGGGACAGTTGTACGTGGCTATGGCTACACCTTC
CDR3aa: CASSPGTVVRGYGYTF
abundance: few
v_gene: TRBV5-4
d_gene: TRBD1
j_gene: TRBJ1-2

CDR3nt: TGTGCCAGCAGCTTAGAGATTATGGGACAAACGCTTATGAACACTGAAGCTTTCTTT
CDR3aa: CASSLEIMGQTLMNTEAFF
abundance: many
v_gene: TRBV5-5
d_gene: -
j_gene: TRBJ1-1

CDR3nt: TGTGCCACCAGCAGAGATAAAACAGGGGCCGGGGAAGCTTTCTTT
CDR3aa: CATSRDKTGAGEAFF
abundance: -
v_gene: TRBV15
d_gene: TRBD1
j_gene: TRBJ1-1

CDR3nt: TGTGCCAGCACAAGGGACGGGGCAACTAATGAAAAACTGTTTTTT
CDR3aa: CASTRDGATNEKLFF
abundance: -
v_gene: TRBV6-1
d_gene: -
j_gene: TRBJ1-4

CDR3nt: TGCGCCAGCCTCCCGGCCCCGCCTGGGACAGATACGCAGTATTTT
CDR3aa: CASLPAPPGTDTQYF
abundance: -
v_gene: TRBV23-1
d_gene: -
j_gene: TRBJ2-3

CDR3nt: TGTGCCAGCAGCCCAGGGACTAGCGGGGGGGAGTCCTACAATGAGCAGTTCTTC
CDR3aa: CASSPGTSGGESYNEQFF
abundance: -
v_gene: TRBV7-9
d_gene: TRBD2
j_gene: TRBJ2-1

CDR3nt: TGTGCCAGCAGTTGGGGGGGCGCGAGTAATGAGCAGTTCTTC
CDR3aa: CASSWGGASNEQFF
abundance: -
v_gene: TRBV12-3/TRBV12-4
d_gene: -
j_gene: TRBJ2-1

CDR3nt: TGCAGCGTTGAAGGGCCCACGAACACCGGGGAGCTGTTTTTT
CDR3aa: CSVEGPTNTGELFF
abundance: -
v_gene: TRBV29-1
d_gene: -
j_gene: TRBJ2-2

CDR3nt: TGTGCCACCAGGGGACAGAACACAGATACGCAGTATTTT
CDR3aa: CATRGQNTDTQYF
abundance: few
v_gene: TRBV24-1
d_gene: TRBD1
j_gene: TRBJ2-3

CDR3nt: TGTGCCAGCAGGGAGGGGGTCAGCAATCAGCCCCAGCATTTT
CDR3aa: CASREGVSNQPQHF
abundance: -
v_gene: TRBV6-6
d_gene: -
j_gene: TRBJ1-5

CDR3nt: TGTGCCAGCAGCTTCGCCCCGGGGAGCCACGAGCAGTACTTC
CDR3aa: CASSFAPGSHEQYF
abundance: -
v_gene: TRBV7-3
d_gene: -
j_gene: TRBJ2-7

CDR3nt: TGTGCCAGCAGTTTTGTTGCGGGAGAGGTGTATGAGCAGTACTTC
CDR3aa: CASSFVAGEVYEQYF
abundance: -
v_gene: TRBV27
d_gene: TRBD2
j_gene: TRBJ2-7

CDR3nt: TGTGCCAGCAGCTTTAACGGCGGGAGTGAAGAGACCCAGTACTTC
CDR3aa: CASSFNGGSEETQYF
abundance: few
v_gene: TRBV7-3
d_gene: TRBD2
j_gene: TRBJ2-5